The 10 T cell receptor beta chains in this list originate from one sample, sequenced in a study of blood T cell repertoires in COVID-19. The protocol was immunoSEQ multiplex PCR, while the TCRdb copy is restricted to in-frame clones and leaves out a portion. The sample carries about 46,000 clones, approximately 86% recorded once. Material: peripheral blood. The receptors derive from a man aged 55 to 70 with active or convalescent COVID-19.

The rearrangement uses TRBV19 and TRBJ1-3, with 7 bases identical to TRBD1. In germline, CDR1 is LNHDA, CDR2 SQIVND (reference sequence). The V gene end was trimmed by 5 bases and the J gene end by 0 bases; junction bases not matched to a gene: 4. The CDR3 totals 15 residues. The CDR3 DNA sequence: TGTGCCAGTAGTTCGCGGACAGGCTCTGGAAACACCATATATTTT. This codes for CASSSRTGSGNTIYF.

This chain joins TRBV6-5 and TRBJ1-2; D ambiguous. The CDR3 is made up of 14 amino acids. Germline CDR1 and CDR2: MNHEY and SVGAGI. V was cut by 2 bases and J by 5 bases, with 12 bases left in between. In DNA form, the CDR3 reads TGTGCCAGCAGTTACCTAAGCCCTTTTTATGGCTACACCTTC. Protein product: CASSYLSPFYGYTF.

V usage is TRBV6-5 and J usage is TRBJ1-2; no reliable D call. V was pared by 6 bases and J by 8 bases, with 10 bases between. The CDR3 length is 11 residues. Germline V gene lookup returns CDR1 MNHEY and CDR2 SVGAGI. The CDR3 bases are TGTGCCAGCAGCACCGGTCTCGGCTACACCTTC. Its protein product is CASSTGLGYTF.

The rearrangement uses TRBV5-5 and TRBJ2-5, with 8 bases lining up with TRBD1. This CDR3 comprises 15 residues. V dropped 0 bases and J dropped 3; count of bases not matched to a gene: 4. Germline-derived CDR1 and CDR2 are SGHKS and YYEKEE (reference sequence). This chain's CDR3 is CASSLEGTGEETQYF. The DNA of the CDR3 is TGTGCCAGCAGCTTGGAGGGGACAGGAGAAGAGACCCAGTACTTC.

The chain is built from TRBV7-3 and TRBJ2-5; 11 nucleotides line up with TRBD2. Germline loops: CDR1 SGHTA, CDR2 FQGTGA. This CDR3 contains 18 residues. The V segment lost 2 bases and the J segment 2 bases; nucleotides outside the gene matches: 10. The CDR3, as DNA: TGTGCCAGCAGCTTACGACCTATGTTAGCGGGGGGGCAAGAGACCCAGTACTTC. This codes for CASSLRPMLAGGQETQYF.

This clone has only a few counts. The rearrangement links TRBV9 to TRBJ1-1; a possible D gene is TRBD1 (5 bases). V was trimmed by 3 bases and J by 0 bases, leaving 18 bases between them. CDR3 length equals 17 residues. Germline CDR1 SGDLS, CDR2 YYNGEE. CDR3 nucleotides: TGTGCCAGCAGCGCCTCTCCGGGGGACCCTGTGAACACTGAAGCTTTCTTT. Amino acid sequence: CASSASPGDPVNTEAFF.

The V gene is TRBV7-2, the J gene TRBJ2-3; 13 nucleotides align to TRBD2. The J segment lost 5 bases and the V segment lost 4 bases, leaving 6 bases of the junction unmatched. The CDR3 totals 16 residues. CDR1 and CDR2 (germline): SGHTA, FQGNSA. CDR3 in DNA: TGTGCCAGCAGCTCCACTAGCGGGGGGGCTGAAGATACGCAGTATTTT. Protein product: CASSSTSGGAEDTQYF.

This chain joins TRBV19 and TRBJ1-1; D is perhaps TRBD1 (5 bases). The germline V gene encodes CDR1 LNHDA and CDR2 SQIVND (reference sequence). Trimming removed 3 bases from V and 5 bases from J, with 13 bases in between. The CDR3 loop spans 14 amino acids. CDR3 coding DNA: TGTGCCAGTAGTATCAACGGGGGTGGGACTGAAGCTTTCTTT. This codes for CASSINGGGTEAFF.

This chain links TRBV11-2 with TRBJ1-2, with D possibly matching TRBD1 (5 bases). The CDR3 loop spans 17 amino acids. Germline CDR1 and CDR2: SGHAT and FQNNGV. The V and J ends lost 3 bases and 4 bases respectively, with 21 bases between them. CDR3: CASSFSSRGGWAYGYTF. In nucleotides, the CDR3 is TGTGCCAGCAGCTTCTCCAGTCGGGGGGGGTGGGCCTATGGCTACACCTTC.

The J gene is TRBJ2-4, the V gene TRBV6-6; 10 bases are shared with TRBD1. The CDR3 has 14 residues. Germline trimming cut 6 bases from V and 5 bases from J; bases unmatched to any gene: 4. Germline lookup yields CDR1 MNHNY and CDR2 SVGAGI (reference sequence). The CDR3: CASSTTGGENIQYF. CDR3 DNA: TGTGCCAGCAGCACGACAGGGGGCGAAAACATTCAGTACTTC.